This T cell receptor (beta chain) was identified in a study of shared clonotypes between healthy human individuals. Study-wide findings and caveats: Naive CD4 clonotype sharing across several donors was 4% to 5.5%. Sample collection involved blood only; tissue repertoires are likely different.

In this sample, this clone turned up once. Its target is not known. Negatively enriched CD4+ T cells were divided by CD45RA into naive and memory. It was about 180 ng DNA, about 30,000 T cell genomes, that sorted-subset replicate PCRs used. Data came from immunoSEQ multiplex PCR; TCRdb stores just in-frame clones and leaves some out. The table has roughly 2.5 million clones, roughly 92% seen once. Between the trimmed V and J ends, which lost 0 bases and 2 bases, there was a span of 12 bases. This CDR3 has 16 residues. Germline CDR1 SGHAT, CDR2 FQNNGV. The source is a man aged 18-30 years in good health. Sequenced: naive CD4+ T cells sorted from blood. Subset here: CD45RA+ positively selected. The chain recombines TRBV11-2 with TRBJ2-3, with a possible D match to TRBD2 (7 bases). CDR3 protein: CASSLDGRGATDTQYF. The DNA for the CDR3 is TGTGCCAGCAGCTTAGATGGGAGGGGGGCCACAGATACGCAGTATTTT.